This entry lists 32 T cell receptor beta chains sequenced from one sample in a study of cytomegalovirus exposure and HLA in healthy donors. The PCR was carried out with 60 Vbeta primers and 13 Jbeta primers. Profiling relied on immunoSEQ multiplex PCR, and the TCRdb table lists in-frame clones only, not all of them. The sample comprises about 210,000 clones, approximately 85% of which are singletons, and 0.24% rests with the top ten. Sequencing was performed on PBMCs. The receptors stem from a girl aged 2 to 10 in good health and CMV-seronegative.

The chain joins TRBV5-1 to TRBJ2-1; D gene unclear. CDR1 is SGHRS, CDR2 YFSETQ, per germline. There are 14 residues in the CDR3. Trimming took 0 bases from V and 4 from J, leaving 8 bases between them. Written as DNA, the CDR3 is TGCGCCAGCAGCTTGGTGCTAGGTTACAATGAGCAGTTCTTC. It specifies CASSLVLGYNEQFF.

The chain couples TRBV7-2 to TRBJ2-7; 11 bases are a match to TRBD1. The CDR3 is 16 residues long. The V gene end was trimmed by 0 bases and the J gene end by 0 bases; junction bases not matched to a gene: 1. Germline assignment: CDR1 SGHTA and CDR2 FQGNSA. The CDR3 sequence is CASSLAGTGGSYEQYF. In DNA, the CDR3 is TGTGCCAGCAGCTTAGCAGGGACAGGGGGCTCCTACGAGCAGTACTTC.

The rearrangement uses TRBV6-1 and TRBJ1-2; 10 nucleotides agree with TRBD1. The CDR3 sequence is 17 residues long. The V gene end was trimmed by 4 bases and the J gene end by 4 bases; junction bases not matched to a gene: 12. CDR1 and CDR2 (germline): MNHNS, SASEGT. The CDR3 DNA sequence: TGTGCCAGCAGTGCCACCTTAGGACAGGGGGGGATCTATGGCTACACCTTC. This codes for CASSATLGQGGIYGYTF.

Turning to this clone: Within the sample, other DNA sequences also encode this same CDR3. Written as DNA, the CDR3 is TGTGCCTGGCGGGACTCCTACGAGCAGTACTTC. Amino acid sequence: CAWRDSYEQYF. This chain links TRBV30 with TRBJ2-7, with a weak D call TRBD2 (5 bases). The CDR3 has 11 amino acids. Germline CDR1 GTSNPN, CDR2 SVGIG (reference sequence). Trimming removed 5 bases at V and 0 bases at J, with 5 bases between.

This chain uses TRBV5-1 with TRBJ2-2, with TRBD2 matching 8 bases. J was trimmed by 5 bases and V by 5 bases; bases with no gene match: 5. CDR1 is SGHRS and CDR2 is YFSETQ in the germline V gene. The CDR3 runs to 14 residues. CDR3 region: CASRKREPTGELFF. Written as DNA, the CDR3 is TGCGCCAGCAGAAAGCGGGAGCCAACCGGGGAGCTGTTTTTT.

The gene calls are TRBV2 and TRBJ2-1; D unclear. CDR3 length: 17 amino acids. The germline V gene encodes CDR1 SNHLY and CDR2 FYNNEI. V was shortened by 1 base and J by 0 bases, with 13 bases between the two germline ends. The CDR3 spells CASSEGHLQSSYNEQFF. In DNA form, the CDR3 reads TGTGCCAGCAGTGAAGGGCACCTACAGAGCTCCTACAATGAGCAGTTCTTC.

This clone came up a few times. The sample holds other DNA sequences that translate to the same CDR3. V is TRBV30 and J is TRBJ1-5; TRBD1 agrees at 7 bases. CDR1 GTSNPN and CDR2 SVGIG come from the germline V gene (reference sequence). This CDR3 spans 14 amino acids. The trim removed 0 bases at V and 2 bases at J, leaving 1 base unmatched. CDR3 in DNA: TGTGCCTGGAGTGTAGGACAGGGCAATCAGCCCCAGCATTTT. Translating it yields CAWSVGQGNQPQHF. Together with reference TRBV30 and TRBJ1-5, the CDR3 gives the full variable domain: SQTIHQWPATLVQPVGSPLSLECTVEGTSNPNLYWYRQAAGRGLQLLFYSVGIGQISSEVPQNLSASRPQDRQFILSSKKLLLSDSGFYLCAWSVGQGNQPQHFGDGTRLSIL.

The chain has TRBV6-4 and TRBJ2-3, with 8 bases fitting TRBD2. Germline CDR1 MRHNA, CDR2 SNTAGT. The ends lost 3 bases at V and 1 base at J; junction bases unmatched: 3. The CDR3 is 15 amino acids. The CDR3 loop reads CASSDTGGGTDTQYF. The CDR3 DNA sequence: TGTGCCAGCAGTGATACGGGAGGGGGCACAGATACGCAGTATTTT.

V gene TRBV5-1 combines with J gene TRBJ2-1, with 9 bases fitting TRBD1. CDR1 and CDR2 from the germline V gene are SGHRS and YFSETQ. J was trimmed by 8 bases and V by 4 bases; bases with no gene match: 7. The CDR3 consists of 14 residues. CDR3 amino acids: CASSRQGGRDEQFF. The CDR3 region has the DNA TGCGCCAGCAGCAGACAGGGGGGCAGGGATGAGCAGTTCTTC.

The chain has TRBV9 and TRBJ2-3; 8 nucleotides agree with TRBD2. The V and J ends lost 2 bases and 1 base, in that order; junction bases with no gene match: 3. This CDR3 has 15 residues. Per the germline V gene, CDR1 is SGDLS and CDR2 is YYNGEE. This CDR3 reads CASSVGRGGTDTQYF. The CDR3 bases are TGTGCCAGCAGCGTCGGGCGGGGGGGCACAGATACGCAGTATTTT.

The V gene is TRBV5-1, the J gene TRBJ2-7; TRBD1 agrees at 9 bases. CDR1 and CDR2 from the germline V gene are SGHRS and YFSETQ. V was clipped by 3 bases and J by 5 bases; unmatched bases: 12. The CDR3 is made up of 16 amino acids. The CDR3 protein is CASSSRPDRGSHEQYF. CDR3 coding DNA: TGCGCCAGCAGCTCCCGTCCGGACAGGGGTAGCCACGAGCAGTACTTC.

The chain recombines TRBV7-3 with TRBJ2-3, with TRBD1 identical over 9 bases. Germline V gene lookup returns CDR1 SGHTA and CDR2 FQGTGA. Trimming cost V 3 bases and J 4 bases; bases outside gene matches: 5. The CDR3 is 15 residues long. CDR3 loop: CASSLGQGRADTQYF. CDR3 nucleotides: TGTGCCAGCAGCTTGGGACAGGGTCGGGCAGATACGCAGTATTTT.

A single count supports this clone. Other DNA sequences from this sample encode an identical CDR3 as well. This chain joins TRBV5-1 and TRBJ2-7, with TRBD2 matching 9 bases. The V gene's germline CDR1 is SGHRS and CDR2 YFSETQ. This CDR3 contains 13 residues. Losses at the gene ends were 4 bases for V and 2 bases for J; bases not matched to a gene: 1. The CDR3 DNA follows: TGCGCCAGCAGCCCTAGCGGGACCTACGAGCAGTACTTC. Translating it yields CASSPSGTYEQYF.

The genes are TRBV4-1 and TRBJ2-7, with D maybe TRBD2 (6 bases). The CDR3 covers 15 residues. The V and J ends lost 4 bases and 3 bases respectively, with 16 bases between them. CDR1 and CDR2 from the germline V gene are MGHRA and YSYEKL. The CDR3 nucleotides are TGCGCCAGCAGCCGATCAGGGCGGGATGGCTACGAGCAGTACTTC. The encoded protein is CASSRSGRDGYEQYF.

The J gene is TRBJ2-3, the V gene TRBV6-5; 7 bases are a match to TRBD1. With 4 bases clipped from V and 5 bases from J, the junction kept 9 bases outside the gene matches. This CDR3 region has 15 residues. CDR1 MNHEY and CDR2 SVGAGI come from the germline V gene. CDR3 region: CASSSRTGSGDTQYF. CDR3 DNA: TGTGCCAGCAGTTCCCGGACAGGCTCGGGAGATACGCAGTATTTT.

The genes are TRBV2 and TRBJ2-1; 10 bases match TRBD2. CDR1 and CDR2 (germline): SNHLY, FYNNEI. This CDR3 region has 15 residues. The J segment lost 5 bases and the V segment lost 3 bases, leaving 4 bases of the junction unmatched. The CDR3 spells CASSDMLAGDNEQFF. DNA of the CDR3: TGTGCCAGCAGTGACATGCTAGCGGGGGACAATGAGCAGTTCTTC.

This clone has only a few counts. The V gene is TRBV7-2, the J gene TRBJ2-4; TRBD1 matches 7 bases. CDR3 length: 16 amino acids. Germline V gene sequence: CDR1 SGHTA, CDR2 FQGNSA. The J segment lost 0 bases and the V segment lost 1 base, leaving 3 bases of the junction unmatched. CDR3 sequence reads: CASSLGGQLAKNIQYF. In DNA, the CDR3 is TGTGCCAGCAGCTTAGGGGGACAGCTAGCCAAAAACATTCAGTACTTC.

The genes are TRBV27 and TRBJ2-5; TRBD2 matches 8 bases. Trimming took 5 bases from V and 2 from J; bases not matched to a gene: 4. Germline lookup yields CDR1 MNHEY and CDR2 SMNVEV (reference sequence). This CDR3 spans 14 amino acids. The CDR3 spells CASSLRGGQETQYF. As DNA, the CDR3 is TGTGCCAGCAGTCTCCGGGGGGGGCAAGAGACCCAGTACTTC.

The chain joins TRBV6-5 to TRBJ2-3; 7 bases are a match to TRBD2. Germline CDR1 is MNHEY and CDR2 is SVGAGI. The V and J ends lost 2 bases and 4 bases, in that order; junction bases with no gene match: 6. The CDR3 spans 15 residues. The CDR3 here is CASSYRGRGADTQYF. The DNA of the CDR3 is TGTGCCAGCAGTTACCGGGGACGGGGGGCAGATACGCAGTATTTT.

The rearrangement uses TRBV7-3 and TRBJ2-2; 10 bases map to TRBD2. Germline CDR1 SGHTA, CDR2 FQGTGA. This CDR3 region has 16 residues. V lost 3 bases and J lost 4; bases outside the gene matches: 5. The chain's CDR3 is CASSLVGTSVTGELFF. CDR3 nucleotide sequence: TGTGCCAGCAGCTTGGTTGGGACTAGCGTCACCGGGGAGCTGTTTTTT.

The chain is built from TRBV2 and TRBJ2-7; 9 nucleotides line up with TRBD1. CDR1 is SNHLY and CDR2 is FYNNEI in the germline V gene. V lost 7 bases and J lost 11; bases outside the gene matches: 9. The CDR3 totals 12 residues. The DNA of the CDR3 is TGTGCCAGCACCGGGACAGGGTATCTTAAGTACTTC. Amino acids: CASTGTGYLKYF.

The V call is TRBV19, the J call TRBJ1-5; 9 bases map to TRBD1. The ends lost 7 bases at V and 7 bases at J; junction bases unmatched: 5. Germline V gives CDR1 LNHDA, CDR2 SQIVND (reference sequence). The CDR3 has 13 residues. The CDR3 DNA follows: TGTGCCAGTACGGGGACAGGGAGACAGCCCCAGCATTTT. It codes for CASTGTGRQPQHF.

The chain uses TRBV6-4 and TRBJ2-1, with TRBD2 identical over 9 bases. The germline V gene encodes CDR1 MRHNA and CDR2 SNTAGT. The length of the CDR3 is 17 residues. Trimming removed 6 bases from V and 0 bases from J; junction bases left unmatched: 9. The CDR3 coding sequence is TGTGCCAGCAGCAAGGAGGGACTAGCCTTCTCCTACAATGAGCAGTTCTTC. It encodes CASSKEGLAFSYNEQFF.

This clone was detected only once. Sequence at one end of the junction differs from germline and may be a read error. The chain is built from TRBV6-1 and TRBJ2-7, with 7 bases lining up with TRBD2. Per germline, CDR1 MNHNS and CDR2 SASEGT. The CDR3 is 14 residues long. CDR3 nucleotide sequence: TGTGCCAGCAAGCGGGATGAGGGCTCCGACGAGCAGTACTTC. This encodes CASKRDEGSDEQYF.

The chain uses TRBV10-2 and TRBJ2-7; 8 nucleotides match TRBD2. The CDR3 runs 14 residues. J lost 7 bases, V lost 3 bases, and 8 bases had no gene match. Germline V gene sequence: CDR1 WSHSY, CDR2 SAAADI. The CDR3 region is CASSDTGGAGEQYF. The CDR3 bases are TGCGCCAGCAGTGACACCGGGGGGGCGGGAGAGCAGTACTTC.

In its sample, this clone was seen once. This chain links TRBV19 with TRBJ2-1, with 8 bases aligning to TRBD2. The ends lost 1 base at V and 7 bases at J; junction bases unmatched: 0. The CDR3 length is 13 residues. Germline V gene sequence: CDR1 LNHDA, CDR2 SQIVND (reference sequence). The CDR3 sequence: CASSIGGRNEQFF. The CDR3 coding sequence is TGTGCCAGTAGTATAGGCGGGAGGAATGAGCAGTTCTTC.

The chain has TRBV13 and TRBJ2-1, with 8 bases identical to TRBD2. V shed 5 bases and J 4 bases; nucleotides not matched to a gene: 13. This CDR3 region has 17 residues. Per germline, CDR1 PRHDT and CDR2 FYEKMQ (reference sequence). CDR3 nucleotide sequence: TGTGCCAGCAGCCGCCTGAGGGCCAGCGGGAGTTACAATGAGCAGTTCTTC. Protein product: CASSRLRASGSYNEQFF.

This clone was picked up one time. The V gene is TRBV28, the J gene TRBJ1-4; no definite D call. The CDR3 runs 15 residues. V gave up 5 bases and J gave up 1 base, with 11 bases separating them. The V gene's germline CDR1 is MDHEN and CDR2 SYDVKM. The CDR3 DNA sequence: TGTGCCAGCAGTCCGTGGACTGGAACTAATGAAAAACTGTTTTTT. It is translated as CASSPWTGTNEKLFF.

The rearrangement links TRBV5-1 to TRBJ1-2, with TRBD1 matching over 12 bases. The CDR3 spans 17 residues. Trimming took 2 bases from V and 6 from J; bases not matched to a gene: 11. Germline values: CDR1 SGHRS, CDR2 YFSETQ. DNA for the CDR3: TGCGCCAGCAGCTTTATAGGGACAGGGGGCCTTACCCATGGCTACACCTTC. The encoded protein is CASSFIGTGGLTHGYTF.

The rearrangement links TRBV7-9 to TRBJ1-1; D is possibly TRBD1 (6 bases). From germline, CDR1 is SEHNR and CDR2 FQNEAQ (reference sequence). The CDR3 loop spans 12 amino acids. V lost 3 bases and J 11 bases, leaving 13 bases between the germline ends. The CDR3 loop reads CASSLGGGWAFF. Written as DNA, the CDR3 is TGTGCCAGCAGCTTGGGAGGGGGTTGGGCTTTCTTT.

The chain carries TRBV4-1 and TRBJ2-7; 9 nucleotides agree with TRBD1. V lost 1 base and J lost 3; bases outside the gene matches: 7. Germline CDR1 reads MGHRA; CDR2 reads YSYEKL. The CDR3 has 16 amino acids. The CDR3 DNA reads TGCGCCAGCAGCCAAGCCCGACAGGGGGAGTTCTACGAGCAGTACTTC. It specifies CASSQARQGEFYEQYF.

This clone came up once. V usage is TRBV2 and J usage is TRBJ2-1; 7 nucleotides agree with TRBD2. Trimming took 4 bases from V and 7 from J; bases not matched to a gene: 7. In germline, CDR1 is SNHLY, CDR2 FYNNEI. CDR3 length equals 14 residues. This CDR3 is CASSGGGSGNEQFF. The CDR3 DNA reads as TGTGCCAGCAGTGGGGGGGGGTCGGGTAATGAGCAGTTCTTC. Full variable domain (missing parts from reference TRBV2 and TRBJ2-1): EPEVTQTPSHQVTQMGQEVILRCVPISNHLYFYWYRQILGQKVEFLVSFYNNEISEKSEIFDDQFSVERPDGSNFTLKIRSTKLEDSAMYFCASSGGGSGNEQFFGPGTRLTVL.